The 9 T cell receptor beta chains in this list originate from one sample, sequenced in a study of early T cells in non-severe SARS-CoV-2 infection. TCRdb fed the 5' RACE reads into MiXCR, producing one record per CDR3 protein. Of 37,000 or so distinct CDR3 sequences listed, 5.8% are singletons. Sequenced material: whole blood. All receptors derive from an adult who was a healthcare worker with PCR-confirmed SARS-CoV-2 infection or an uninfected control (not recorded which).

This rearrangement joins TRBV12-3 or TRBV12-4 to TRBJ2-5, with 7 positions matching TRBD1. Trimming at V came to 6 bases and at J to 7 bases, leaving 8 bases not matched to a gene. The CDR3 loop spans 13 amino acids. In DNA, the CDR3 is TGTGCCAGCAGCGGGACAGAGGAAGGGACCCAGTACTTC. As protein: CASSGTEEGTQYF.

At least ten counts were recorded for this clonotype. The J gene is TRBJ2-4, the V gene TRBV2; D remains ambiguous. This CDR3 region has 12 residues. Looked up from germline, CDR1 is SNHLY and CDR2 is FYNNEI. V lost 4 bases, J lost 5 bases, and 6 bases lay in between. The DNA for the CDR3 is TGTGCCAGCAGTGGTCTAGAAAACATTCAGTACTTC. Its protein is CASSGLENIQYF. The complete variable domain, with remaining parts taken from reference TRBV2 and TRBJ2-4, reads EPEVTQTPSHQVTQMGQEVILRCVPISNHLYFYWYRQILGQKVEFLVSFYNNEISEKSEIFDDQFSVERPDGSNFTLKIRSTKLEDSAMYFCASSGLENIQYFGAGTRLSVL.

This clonotype was seen repeatedly, ten times or more. This CDR3 reads CSVRLAGADTQYF. The CDR3 DNA reads TGCAGCGTTCGTCTAGCGGGGGCAGATACGCAGTATTTT. The V call is TRBV29-1, the J call TRBJ2-3; 10 bases align to TRBD2. Germline V gene data show CDR1 as SQVTM and CDR2 as ANQGSEA. The V and J ends lost 5 bases and 4 bases, in that order; junction bases with no gene match: 3. The CDR3 is 13 amino acids.

This clonotype has ten or more counts. The chain couples TRBV7-6 to TRBJ2-3; tentatively, D is TRBD1 (6 bases). Germline lookup yields CDR1 SGHVS and CDR2 FNYEAQ. V dropped 5 bases and J dropped 4 bases, with 13 bases sitting between them. CDR3 size: 14 residues. The CDR3 nucleotides are TGTGCCAGCAGCCTCCGGGACAATTCAGATACGCAGTATTTT. It translates to CASSLRDNSDTQYF.

This clonotype appeared many times. This chain links TRBV6-1 with TRBJ1-5, with a possible D match to TRBD1 (5 bases). Trimming stripped 7 bases from V and 7 bases from J, with 23 bases between. Germline V gives CDR1 MNHNS, CDR2 SASEGT. The length of the CDR3 is 16 residues. CDR3 in amino acids: CASIPRVGQGRQPQHF. The DNA of the CDR3 is TGTGCCAGCATTCCCCGAGTAGGGCAGGGAAGGCAGCCCCAGCATTTT.

A few counts support this clonotype. This chain links TRBV7-9 with TRBJ2-5, with no clear D. The CDR3 loop spans 15 amino acids. Trimming took off 1 base at V and 4 bases at J, with 13 bases between the two ends. Per germline, CDR1 SEHNR and CDR2 FQNEAQ (reference sequence). CDR3 DNA sequence: TGTGCCAGCAGCTTAGATGTCTCTCCAGGAGAGACCCAGTACTTC. Residues: CASSLDVSPGETQYF.

This clonotype came up many times. CDR3 bases: TGCAGTGCTAGTGATCGGGGGGCAGTCACAGATACGCAGTATTTT. Translated: CSASDRGAVTDTQYF. V gene TRBV20-1 combines with J gene TRBJ2-3; TRBD2 is a possible D gene (7 bases). The CDR3 covers 15 residues. The germline gives CDR1 DFQATT, CDR2 SNEGSKA (reference sequence). Trimming took 3 bases from V and 2 from J, leaving 15 bases between them.

This clonotype was seen a few times. The rearrangement joins TRBV12-3 or TRBV12-4 to TRBJ1-1, with 9 bases aligning to TRBD1. The CDR3 contains 15 residues. The V and J ends lost 6 bases and 1 base, in that order; junction bases with no gene match: 6. CDR3 loop: CASSNSGQGNTEAFF. The CDR3 nucleotides read TGTGCCAGCAGCAACTCGGGACAGGGGAACACTGAAGCTTTCTTT.

This clonotype was counted many times. The V and J genes are TRBV6-1 and TRBJ1-1; maybe TRBD1 (5 bases). V lost 3 bases and J lost 1, with 9 bases in between. Per the germline V gene, CDR1 is MNHNS and CDR2 is SASEGT. The length of the CDR3 is 14 residues. The DNA for the CDR3 is TGTGCCAGCAGTGAGGGGCAGGCGAACACTGAAGCTTTCTTT. Protein: CASSEGQANTEAFF.